The entry that follows covers one T cell receptor beta chain sequence. The repertoire was sequenced with immunoSEQ multiplex PCR; TCRdb's copy has only in-frame clones and lacks some. The sample consists of 90,000 to 120,000 clones, around 93% of them appearing once. The data derive from a study of T cell changes during pregnancy in multiple sclerosis. J lost 5 bases, V lost 5 bases, and 10 bases had no gene match. Germline V gene sequence: CDR1 SEHNR, CDR2 FQNEAQ (reference sequence). The CDR3 spans 15 residues. The chain has TRBV7-9 and TRBJ2-7; TRBD1 aligns across 9 bases. The TCR was taken from a female donor with multiple sclerosis, enrolled in a pregnancy study. The sample consisted of peripheral blood, taken before pregnancy. As DNA, the CDR3 is TGTGCCAGCAGCACTCGCGGGACAGGGCGGCACGAGCAGTACTTC. This sequence encodes CASSTRGTGRHEQYF.